This T cell receptor (beta chain) was retrieved from a study of tumor-infiltrating lymphocytes in primary liver carcinoma. The overall study: Primary liver carcinoma in the patients was surgically resected.

Study conclusions and caveats: Compared with blood, tumor repertoires held significantly more in their top 250 clones.

Germline DNA was extracted too, while blood RNA derived from unsorted whole blood. From germline, CDR1 is SGHAT and CDR2 FQNNGV. 13 amino acids form the CDR3, both terminal residues included. To note about this clonotype: What it binds is not known. The conserved final phenylalanine or tryptophan is absent from the CDR3, which likely points to a read error. The limits of the CDR3 on the DNA are not certain, so only TCRdb's listed CDR3 is given.

The researchers produced TCR beta cDNA from approximately 550 ng total RNA with a constant-region primer. Employing slightly modified ARM-PCR, three nested multiplex PCR rounds were run, and these gave rise to the TCR beta libraries. Use of TRBV1-TRBV30 forward primers with a C-beta reverse primer characterized the first two PCR rounds, which lasted ten to eleven cycles each. A single record per CDR3 protein comes from TCRdb applying MiXCR to the multiplex PCR reads. The sample lists just over 300,000 distinct CDR3 sequences, around three fifths occurring once. The V call is TRBV11-2, the J call TRBJ2-1; the D call of TRBD2 is as the table states it, not checked on the DNA. The sample taken for sequencing was peripheral blood. This TCR derives from a woman younger than 45 with primary liver carcinoma and hepatitis B virus infection. CDR3 residues: CDSSLEVAALKFL.